The next 30 T cell receptor beta chains were all read from a single sample in a study of T-cell memory formation after mild COVID-19. TCRdb itself ran the 5' RACE reads through MiXCR, one entry per CDR3 protein. The profile shows around 500,000 distinct CDR3 sequences, about 18% of them singletons. The sample was PBMCs or a T cell subset sorted from them (not recorded which). The receptors come from an adult woman who had mild COVID-19 (a few samples of this study predate the infection). Cell type and time point are not known.

The CDR3 sequence is CATSDETSGRLSEQFF. Here the CDR3 DNA reads TGTGCCACCAGTGACGAGACTAGCGGGAGATTGAGTGAGCAGTTCTTC. The chain joins TRBV24-1 to TRBJ2-1; 12 bases are a match to TRBD2. Germline V gives CDR1 KGHDR, CDR2 SFDVKD. The CDR3 is 16 amino acids. J was trimmed by 9 bases and V by 4 bases; bases with no gene match: 9.

V is TRBV10-3 and J is TRBJ2-7; possibly TRBD2 for D (5 bases). V lost 2 bases to trimming and J lost 7 bases, with 9 bases between them. The CDR3 spans 12 residues. Germline CDR1 ENHRY, CDR2 SYGVKD. Here the CDR3 reads CAISERGFEQYF. The CDR3 nucleotides read TGTGCCATCAGTGAGCGGGGATTTGAGCAGTACTTC.

The rearrangement uses TRBV30 and TRBJ2-7; D is tentatively TRBD1 or TRBD2 (6 bases each). V lost 3 bases and J 5 bases, leaving 14 bases between the germline ends. The CDR3 is 13 amino acids. Germline V gene data show CDR1 as GTSNPN and CDR2 as SVGIG (reference sequence). CDR3 amino acids: CAWSLPGAHEQYF. The CDR3 DNA is TGTGCCTGGAGCCTACCGGGGGCCCACGAGCAGTACTTC.

A single count supports this clonotype. This chain connects TRBV12-3 or TRBV12-4 to TRBJ2-7; D is unresolved. V lost 6 bases, J lost 2 bases, and 8 bases lay in between. The length of the CDR3 is 12 residues. The CDR3 protein is CASSDKTYEQYF. The CDR3, as DNA: TGTGCCAGCAGCGATAAAACCTACGAGCAGTACTTC.

This rearrangement joins TRBV15 to TRBJ2-1; 7 nucleotides align to TRBD1. The CDR3 totals 16 residues. Unmatched junction bases numbered 6, after V lost 1 base and J lost 3 bases. CDR1 and CDR2 from the germline V gene are LNHNV and YYDKDF (reference sequence). The CDR3 reads CATSRAGAGGYNEQFF. Here the CDR3 DNA reads TGTGCCACCAGCAGAGCTGGGGCAGGGGGCTACAATGAGCAGTTCTTC.

This clonotype was counted many times. The chain has TRBV5-1 and TRBJ2-1; 9 positions agree with TRBD1. Looked up from germline, CDR1 is SGHRS and CDR2 is YFSETQ. With V trimmed by 5 bases and J by 3 bases, 9 bases remained unmatched. CDR3 length: 16 amino acids. CDR3 region: CASRSSGQGLYNEQFF. CDR3 in DNA: TGCGCCAGCAGATCCTCCGGACAGGGGCTCTACAATGAGCAGTTCTTC.

This clonotype was seen repeatedly, ten times or more. CDR3 nucleotide sequence: TGTGCCTGGCGGGGGGCGTTGGGCAATCAGCCCCAGCATTTT. Translation: CAWRGALGNQPQHF. This chain uses TRBV30 with TRBJ1-5, with D perhaps TRBD1 (6 bases). Germline assignment: CDR1 GTSNPN and CDR2 SVGIG (reference sequence). V lost 5 bases to trimming and J lost 2 bases, with 13 bases between them. The CDR3 contains 14 residues.

This clonotype was observed a handful of times. The rearrangement links TRBV7-2 to TRBJ1-5, with D possibly matching TRBD1 (6 bases). The CDR3 contains 14 residues. CDR1 and CDR2 (germline): SGHTA, FQGNSA. The V end was cut by 4 bases, the J end by 0 bases, with 7 bases between. The CDR3 reads CASSWDTSNQPQHF. CDR3 DNA: TGTGCCAGCAGCTGGGACACTAGCAATCAGCCCCAGCATTTT.

This clonotype was detected only a few times. This chain connects TRBV5-5 to TRBJ1-4; TRBD1 agrees at 7 bases. From germline, CDR1 is SGHKS and CDR2 YYEKEE (reference sequence). With 2 bases clipped from V and 3 bases from J, the junction kept 4 bases outside the gene matches. This CDR3 has 15 amino acids. In DNA, the CDR3 is TGTGCCAGCAGCTTCCGGGACAGTGCTAATGAAAAACTGTTTTTT. It codes for CASSFRDSANEKLFF. The entire variable domain, with the rest obtained from reference TRBV5-5 and TRBJ1-4, is as follows: DAGVTQSPTHLIKTRGQQVTLRCSPISGHKSVSWYQQVLGQGPQFIFQYYEKEERGRGNFPDRFSARQFPNYSSELNVNALLLGDSALYLCASSFRDSANEKLFFGSGTQLSVL.

The sample holds a few counts of this clonotype. The chain has TRBV5-1 and TRBJ2-1; TRBD1 matches 7 bases. Germline CDR1 is SGHRS and CDR2 is YFSETQ. Trimming took 0 bases from V and 2 from J; bases not matched to a gene: 2. CDR3 length equals 15 residues. CDR3 region: CASSLVGGAYNEQFF. The CDR3 nucleotides are TGCGCCAGCAGCTTGGTAGGGGGCGCCTACAATGAGCAGTTCTTC.

V usage is TRBV5-4 and J usage is TRBJ2-1, with 8 bases matching TRBD2. CDR1 is SGHNT, CDR2 YYREEE, per germline (reference sequence). The ends lost 2 bases at V and 1 base at J; junction bases unmatched: 8. This CDR3 region has 17 residues. The CDR3 DNA follows: TGTGCCAGCAGCTTCCTGGGGTTAGCGGGGTCCTACAATGAGCAGTTCTTC. Translating gives CASSFLGLAGSYNEQFF.

V is TRBV6-2 or TRBV6-3 and J is TRBJ1-2, with 8 positions matching TRBD1. CDR3 length: 14 amino acids. Germline assignment: CDR1 MNHEY and CDR2 SVGEGT. Trimming at V came to 7 bases and at J to 3 bases, leaving 7 bases not matched to a gene. DNA for the CDR3: TGTGCCAGCACTCGGACAGGGAGGGACTATGGCTACACCTTC. Protein: CASTRTGRDYGYTF.

In its sample, this clonotype was seen many times. V is TRBV7-9 and J is TRBJ1-3; TRBD1 matches 8 bases. CDR1 is SEHNR, CDR2 FQNEAQ, per germline (reference sequence). V gave up 5 bases and J gave up 8 bases; unmatched junction bases: 5. This CDR3 comprises 13 residues. This CDR3 reads CASSPRGPDTIYF. DNA of the CDR3: TGTGCCAGCAGCCCCAGGGGGCCAGACACCATATATTTT.

J is TRBJ1-2 and V is TRBV20-1, with a possible D match to TRBD1 (6 bases). There are 13 residues in the CDR3. The V gene's germline CDR1 is DFQATT and CDR2 SNEGSKA (reference sequence). V dropped 6 bases and J dropped 5 bases, with 16 bases sitting between them. CDR3 region: CSAPIQGNYGYTF. The CDR3, as DNA: TGCAGTGCCCCTATTCAGGGGAATTATGGCTACACCTTC.

This clonotype was found once. The rearrangement uses TRBV28 and TRBJ2-7, with a tentative D call TRBD2 (5 bases). Germline-derived CDR1 and CDR2 are MDHEN and SYDVKM. This CDR3 has 14 residues. V was shortened by 7 bases and J by 7 bases, with 20 bases between the two germline ends. Here the CDR3 reads CASKNTLASEEQYF. In nucleotides, the CDR3 is TGTGCCAGCAAGAACACTTTAGCGTCGGAAGAGCAGTACTTC.

The rearrangement joins TRBV4-1 to TRBJ1-6; TRBD1 might be the D (6 bases). From germline, CDR1 is MGHRA and CDR2 YSYEKL. Trimming removed 0 bases from V and 10 bases from J, with 16 bases in between. This CDR3 spans 16 amino acids. Here the CDR3 reads CASSQDSTGHGSPLHF. The DNA for the CDR3 is TGCGCCAGCAGCCAAGATAGCACAGGGCATGGGTCACCCCTCCACTTT.

The chain couples TRBV7-9 to TRBJ2-3, with D possibly being TRBD1 (5 bases). V was trimmed by 3 bases and J by 0 bases, leaving 22 bases between them. Germline V CDR1 and CDR2: SEHNR, FQNEAQ (reference sequence). This CDR3 is built from 19 residues. CDR3 amino acids: CASSLGVRANPGSTDTQYF. CDR3 coding DNA: TGTGCCAGCAGCTTGGGTGTCAGGGCGAACCCAGGAAGCACAGATACGCAGTATTTT.

This clonotype was counted only a few times. The chain is built from TRBV21-1 and TRBJ2-7; TRBD1 is the table's D call, not checked against the DNA. TRBV21-1 is shown as a pseudogene. The CDR3 spans 13 residues. CDR3 sequence: CASSTKGAYEQYF. The CDR3 nucleotides are TGTGCCAGCAGCACCAAGGGGGCCTACGAGCAGTACTTC.

This clonotype has just a few counts. CDR3 residues: CASSHEGDTSYEQYF. The CDR3 DNA sequence: TGCGCCAGCAGCCACGAAGGAGACACATCCTACGAGCAGTACTTC. V gene TRBV4-3 combines with J gene TRBJ2-7; D is unresolved. V was shortened by 3 bases and J by 1 base, with 13 bases between the two germline ends. From germline, CDR1 is LGHNA and CDR2 YSLEER. The CDR3 length is 15 residues.

The chain uses TRBV6-5 and TRBJ1-1; D is possibly TRBD1 (6 bases). The V end was cut by 2 bases, the J end by 6 bases, with 7 bases between. This CDR3 is 12 amino acids long. CDR1 and CDR2 (germline): MNHEY, SVGAGI. The CDR3 DNA sequence: TGTGCCAGCAGTTACAGGGGGGCTGAAGCTTTCTTT. Translating gives CASSYRGAEAFF.

The chain carries TRBV10-3 and TRBJ2-7; 10 bases agree with TRBD2. Germline V gene sequence: CDR1 ENHRY, CDR2 SYGVKD. The CDR3 has 15 amino acids. Trimming cost V 10 bases and J 3 bases; bases outside gene matches: 12. CDR3 loop: CATSGASGRVYEQYF. CDR3 nucleotide sequence: TGTGCCACCTCCGGAGCTAGCGGGAGAGTCTACGAGCAGTACTTC.

The sample holds a few counts of this clonotype. The chain is built from TRBV9 and TRBJ2-3; perhaps TRBD2 as D (5 bases). The germline V and J ends were trimmed by 0 bases and 8 bases, with 10 bases remaining between them. The CDR3 contains 13 residues. The germline V gene encodes CDR1 SGDLS and CDR2 YYNGEE. In DNA form, the CDR3 reads TGTGCCAGCAGCGTAGGGGCTGGGAGTACGCAGTATTTT. It encodes CASSVGAGSTQYF. Based on the CDR3 plus reference TRBV9 and TRBJ2-3, the full variable domain is DSGVTQTPKHLITATGQRVTLRCSPRSGDLSVYWYQQSLDQGLQFLIQYYNGEERAKGNILERFSAQQFPDLHSELNLSSLELGDSALYFCASSVGAGSTQYFGPGTRLTVL.

The table lists this clonotype with a few counts. The chain is built from TRBV15 and TRBJ1-6, with 9 bases fitting TRBD1. The J segment lost 10 bases and the V segment lost 1 base, leaving 5 bases of the junction unmatched. Germline CDR1 and CDR2: LNHNV and YYDKDF (reference sequence). The CDR3 totals 15 residues. The chain's CDR3 is CATSRGDRGVSPLHF. As DNA, the CDR3 is TGTGCCACCAGCAGAGGAGACAGGGGGGTCTCACCCCTCCACTTT.

The chain joins TRBV6-5 to TRBJ2-7; D perhaps matches TRBD2 (5 bases). This CDR3 contains 15 residues. Trimming took off 6 bases at V and 0 bases at J, with 15 bases between the two ends. Germline CDR1 is MNHEY and CDR2 is SVGAGI. CDR3 amino acids: CASRGLWGDSYEQYF. Written as DNA, the CDR3 is TGTGCCAGCAGAGGTCTTTGGGGAGACTCCTACGAGCAGTACTTC.

The V and J genes are TRBV5-1 and TRBJ2-3; tentatively, D is TRBD1 or TRBD2 (5 bases each). This CDR3 comprises 15 residues. The germline V gene encodes CDR1 SGHRS and CDR2 YFSETQ. With 6 bases removed from V and 0 bases from J, the gap between germline ends came to 14 bases. The CDR3, as DNA: TGCGCCAGCATCCTGGGTGGGGGAAGCACAGATACGCAGTATTTT. Its protein is CASILGGGSTDTQYF.

This chain connects TRBV5-6 to TRBJ2-7; tentatively, D is TRBD1 or TRBD2 (5 bases each). Trimming left V 4 bases short and J 3 bases short, with 20 bases between. Germline lookup yields CDR1 SGHDT and CDR2 YYEEEE. CDR3 length equals 16 residues. CDR3 sequence: CASSHLPPGRDYEQYF. The DNA for the CDR3 is TGTGCCAGCAGCCACCTCCCCCCGGGACGGGACTACGAGCAGTACTTC.

V and J are TRBV18 and TRBJ1-1, with TRBD1 matching over 9 bases. The CDR3 contains 16 residues. Germline V gene data show CDR1 as KGHSH and CDR2 as LQKENI. The V segment lost 6 bases and the J segment 0 bases; nucleotides outside the gene matches: 8. This CDR3 is CASSRQGVGVNTEAFF. The CDR3 DNA is TGTGCCAGCTCCCGACAGGGGGTTGGGGTGAACACTGAAGCTTTCTTT.

The chain combines TRBV11-2 with TRBJ2-1; 8 bases are a match to TRBD1. CDR1 is SGHAT and CDR2 is FQNNGV in the germline V gene. The CDR3 covers 16 residues. Trimming at V came to 1 base and at J to 6 bases, leaving 8 bases not matched to a gene. CDR3 region: CASSLGQGALTNEQFF. The CDR3 nucleotides read TGTGCCAGCAGCTTAGGGCAGGGGGCGCTTACCAATGAGCAGTTCTTC.

The CDR3 loop reads CASSNGQGNYEQYF. The CDR3 nucleotides read TGCGCCAGCAGCAATGGACAGGGCAACTACGAGCAGTACTTC. The genes are TRBV4-3 and TRBJ2-7, with TRBD1 matching over 8 bases. Per germline, CDR1 LGHNA and CDR2 YSLEER. V dropped 5 bases and J dropped 3; count of bases not matched to a gene: 6. The CDR3 has 14 residues.

The chain employs TRBV30 and TRBJ1-2, with D perhaps TRBD1 (5 bases). The CDR3 is 13 residues long. V gave up 0 bases and J gave up 8 bases, with 13 bases separating them. The germline CDR1 and CDR2 sequences are GTSNPN and SVGIG (reference sequence). In nucleotides, the CDR3 is TGTGCCTGGAGTGTCGCCGCGGGGCTAGGCTACACCTTC. Encoded protein: CAWSVAAGLGYTF.